These 9 T cell receptor beta chains were sequenced from one sample in a study of blood T cell repertoires in COVID-19. Sequenced by immunoSEQ multiplex PCR; TCRdb stores in-frame clones only, minus some. The table records about 250,000 clones, about nine tenths of them present only once. The sequenced material came from peripheral blood. The receptors were gathered from a woman younger than 45 with active or convalescent COVID-19.

The chain has TRBV2 and TRBJ2-3; TRBD2 aligns across 9 bases. Germline V lookup: CDR1 SNHLY, CDR2 FYNNEI. The CDR3 has 18 amino acids. V lost 6 bases, J lost 3 bases, and 16 bases stayed unmatched. The CDR3 nucleotides are TGTGCCAGCAGGAACTACTTCCAAGCGGGGGGTCGGACAGATACGCAGTATTTT. Translating gives CASRNYFQAGGRTDTQYF.

This clone appeared a few times. This chain links TRBV7-2 with TRBJ2-5; 13 nucleotides align to TRBD2. V was clipped by 6 bases and J by 4 bases; unmatched bases: 14. Germline-derived CDR1 and CDR2 are SGHTA and FQGNSA. The CDR3 runs 18 residues. The CDR3 spells CASRLRTSGGLRAETQYF. As DNA, the CDR3 is TGTGCCAGCAGACTCCGGACTAGCGGGGGCCTCAGGGCAGAGACCCAGTACTTC.

This clone was recorded only once. The chain links TRBV7-9 to TRBJ1-1; 10 bases align to TRBD1. The CDR3 consists of 15 residues. The germline gives CDR1 SEHNR, CDR2 FQNEAQ (reference sequence). Germline trimming cut 5 bases from V and 6 bases from J; bases unmatched to any gene: 9. CDR3 in amino acids: CASSVQDRGSPEAFF. The CDR3 DNA sequence: TGTGCCAGCAGCGTACAGGACAGGGGGAGCCCTGAAGCTTTCTTT.

This chain uses TRBV29-1 with TRBJ1-1; no clear D. In germline, CDR1 is SQVTM, CDR2 ANQGSEA. The CDR3 is 12 amino acids. V lost 5 bases and J lost 1, with 8 bases in between. The CDR3 DNA reads as TGCAGCGTTAAGCGGGAGAACACTGAAGCTTTCTTT. It translates to CSVKRENTEAFF.

J is TRBJ1-3 and V is TRBV6-1, with a possible D match to TRBD1 (5 bases). This CDR3 is 16 amino acids long. The germline gives CDR1 MNHNS, CDR2 SASEGT. Trimming stripped 3 bases from V and 13 bases from J, with 25 bases between. The CDR3 nucleotides read TGTGCCAGCAGTGATCAGGGAATAGGCCTTTGGGGGACTATATATTTT. Translated: CASSDQGIGLWGTIYF.

The chain carries TRBV5-1 and TRBJ1-2, with 12 bases identical to TRBD1. This CDR3 region has 15 residues. The germline V gene has CDR1 SGHRS and CDR2 YFSETQ. Trimming took 8 bases from V and 8 from J; bases not matched to a gene: 13. CDR3 coding DNA: TGCGCCAGTTATTACGGGACAGGGGGCGCGGAGGGCTACACCTTC. Translating gives CASYYGTGGAEGYTF.

V and J are TRBV18 and TRBJ1-2; TRBD1 matches at 7 bases. CDR1 and CDR2 (germline): KGHSH, LQKENI. This CDR3 is 16 amino acids long. V gave up 2 bases and J gave up 6 bases; unmatched junction bases: 12. The CDR3 nucleotides are TGTGCCAGCTCACCATCAGGGGGTCCACTAGTCAATGGCTACACCTTC. Translation: CASSPSGGPLVNGYTF.

The J gene is TRBJ1-1, the V gene TRBV28; D is perhaps TRBD1 (5 bases). Germline CDR1 MDHEN, CDR2 SYDVKM. V dropped 0 bases and J dropped 4 bases, with 9 bases sitting between them. The CDR3 loop spans 14 amino acids. The CDR3 protein is CASSLWGGITEAFF. In nucleotides, the CDR3 is TGTGCCAGCAGTTTATGGGGGGGGATCACTGAAGCTTTCTTT.

This clone appeared once. The J gene is TRBJ2-7, the V gene TRBV5-6; 7 bases align to TRBD1. Per the germline V gene, CDR1 is SGHDT and CDR2 is YYEEEE. Trimming at V came to 4 bases and at J to 3 bases, leaving 7 bases not matched to a gene. This CDR3 region has 14 residues. The CDR3 is CASSLGQARYEQYF. The CDR3 region has the DNA TGTGCCAGCAGCCTTGGACAGGCCCGCTACGAGCAGTACTTC.